A single sample gave rise to the 30 T cell receptor beta chains below, sequenced in a study of cytomegalovirus exposure and HLA in healthy donors. Primers included in the PCR were 60 Vbeta and 13 Jbeta primers. Clones were sequenced by immunoSEQ multiplex PCR, and TCRdb holds only the in-frame ones, with some missing. This table has some 270,000 clones, about nine tenths appearing once. The sequencing sample was made of PBMCs. These receptors were obtained from a girl aged 2-10 years in good health and CMV-seronegative.

V is TRBV5-4 and J is TRBJ1-6; D remains ambiguous. The V end lost 4 bases, the J end lost 9 bases, and 23 bases lay between the germline ends. Germline CDR1 and CDR2: SGHNT and YYREEE (reference sequence). The CDR3 is 17 residues long. The CDR3 DNA reads TGTGCCAGCAGCCCGGCCCCCTCAGGTCGTGGCCCTTCACCCCTCCACTTT. This gives the protein CASSPAPSGRGPSPLHF.

V usage is TRBV15 and J usage is TRBJ2-2; 7 bases align to TRBD2. Germline CDR1 LNHNV, CDR2 YYDKDF (reference sequence). V shed 0 bases, J shed 7 bases, and the junction held 8 bases outside the gene matches. The CDR3 is 16 amino acids. The CDR3 loop reads CATSRDGGLIGGELFF. The CDR3 DNA reads as TGTGCCACCAGCAGAGATGGGGGACTAATCGGCGGGGAGCTGTTTTTT.

The rearrangement uses TRBV6-1 and TRBJ1-5; D perhaps matches TRBD1 (6 bases). The CDR3 is made up of 15 amino acids. V was trimmed by 6 bases and J by 1 base, leaving 13 bases between them. Germline CDR1 MNHNS, CDR2 SASEGT. The chain's CDR3 is CASSPGQISNQPQHF. CDR3 DNA: TGTGCCAGCAGCCCAGGACAGATCAGCAATCAGCCCCAGCATTTT.

The chain has TRBV5-1 and TRBJ2-5, with D maybe TRBD1 (5 bases). The germline V and J ends were trimmed by 1 base and 2 bases, with 9 bases remaining between them. Germline V gene sequence: CDR1 SGHRS, CDR2 YFSETQ. The CDR3 contains 14 residues. The CDR3 DNA reads as TGCGCCAGCAGCTTGAGCCAGGGTCAAGAGACCCAGTACTTC. Translated: CASSLSQGQETQYF. Drawing the rest from reference TRBV5-1 and TRBJ2-5, the complete variable domain is KAGVTQTPRYLIKTRGQQVTLSCSPISGHRSVSWYQQTPGQGLQFLFEYFSETQRNKGNFPGRFSGRQFSNSRSEMNVSTLELGDSALYLCASSLSQGQETQYFGPGTRLLVL.

This chain uses TRBV9 with TRBJ2-2; TRBD2 matches 10 bases. J lost 2 bases, V lost 2 bases, and 6 bases had no gene match. CDR1 SGDLS and CDR2 YYNGEE come from the germline V gene. This CDR3 spans 17 amino acids. CDR3: CASSVGASGGNTGELFF. The CDR3 DNA reads as TGTGCCAGCAGCGTCGGGGCTAGCGGGGGTAACACCGGGGAGCTGTTTTTT.

The V gene is TRBV9, the J gene TRBJ1-2; TRBD1 matches 11 bases. Unmatched junction bases numbered 14, after V lost 4 bases and J lost 6 bases. The CDR3 runs to 17 residues. Per germline, CDR1 SGDLS and CDR2 YYNGEE. The CDR3 here is CASSSQPGTGGVHGYTF. CDR3 coding DNA: TGTGCCAGCAGCTCCCAGCCAGGGACAGGGGGTGTCCATGGCTACACCTTC.

The V call is TRBV5-6, the J call TRBJ2-7; maybe TRBD1 (5 bases). Germline loops: CDR1 SGHDT, CDR2 YYEEEE. The CDR3 spans 16 residues. V dropped 2 bases and J dropped 5 bases, with 20 bases sitting between them. CDR3 region: CASSLIIRDGKDEQYF. CDR3 nucleotide sequence: TGTGCCAGCAGCTTAATCATCAGGGATGGTAAGGACGAGCAGTACTTC.

This rearrangement joins TRBV30 to TRBJ2-2; D is undetermined. V lost 3 bases and J lost 3, with 17 bases in between. CDR3 length: 16 amino acids. Germline-derived CDR1 and CDR2 are GTSNPN and SVGIG (reference sequence). The CDR3 reads CAWSDIPGLDTGELFF. The CDR3, as DNA: TGTGCCTGGAGCGATATCCCCGGTTTGGACACCGGGGAGCTGTTTTTT.

The gene calls are TRBV2 and TRBJ2-3, with 9 bases identical to TRBD1. The CDR3 runs to 14 residues. V trimming: 4 bases; J trimming: 4 bases; junction bases outside the gene matches: 3. Germline V gives CDR1 SNHLY, CDR2 FYNNEI. The CDR3 DNA follows: TGTGCCAGCAGTGGACAGGGGGTCCCAGATACGCAGTATTTT. It encodes CASSGQGVPDTQYF.

This CDR3 reads CASSFRAGGGVSNEKLFF. The DNA of the CDR3 is TGTGCCAGCAGCTTTCGGGCAGGGGGCGGCGTGTCTAATGAAAAACTGTTTTTT. This sequence joins TRBV7-2 and TRBJ1-4, with 8 bases matching TRBD1. The CDR3 has 18 residues. The trim removed 3 bases at V and 3 bases at J, leaving 12 bases unmatched. Germline V CDR1 and CDR2: SGHTA, FQGNSA.

The rearrangement uses TRBV9 and TRBJ2-7; perhaps TRBD2 as D (6 bases). Trimming removed 0 bases from V and 3 bases from J, with 10 bases in between. This CDR3 is 14 amino acids long. Per germline, CDR1 SGDLS and CDR2 YYNGEE. CDR3 sequence reads: CASSVGGVGYEQYF. DNA for the CDR3: TGTGCCAGCAGCGTAGGGGGGGTGGGCTACGAGCAGTACTTC.

The chain carries TRBV7-2 and TRBJ2-3, with D perhaps TRBD2 (5 bases). The ends were cut back, 6 bases at V and 11 bases at J, with 15 bases in the middle. This CDR3 contains 12 residues. From germline, CDR1 is SGHTA and CDR2 FQGNSA. This CDR3 reads CASRPNPGGQYF. The CDR3 bases are TGTGCCAGCAGGCCAAACCCAGGAGGGCAGTATTTT.

V is TRBV6-5 and J is TRBJ2-7, with D possibly TRBD2 on 6 matching bases. The germline V and J ends were trimmed by 4 bases and 0 bases, with 10 bases remaining between them. The CDR3 loop spans 14 amino acids. Germline V gene lookup returns CDR1 MNHEY and CDR2 SVGAGI. Here the CDR3 DNA reads TGTGCCAGCAGTTTAGCCGGGAGCTCCTACGAGCAGTACTTC. Amino acids: CASSLAGSSYEQYF.

The chain employs TRBV6-5 and TRBJ2-3; 11 positions agree with TRBD1. The CDR3 is 15 residues long. Trimming took 2 bases from V and 3 from J; bases not matched to a gene: 1. Germline V gives CDR1 MNHEY, CDR2 SVGAGI. The CDR3 DNA reads TGTGCCAGCAGTTACGGGACAGGGGGAACAGATACGCAGTATTTT. Its translation is CASSYGTGGTDTQYF.

The chain has TRBV6-5 and TRBJ2-3, with D perhaps TRBD1 (6 bases). Looked up from germline, CDR1 is MNHEY and CDR2 is SVGAGI. The CDR3 is made up of 12 amino acids. V was pared by 6 bases and J by 7 bases, with 11 bases between. The CDR3 sequence: CASSRTANTQYF. The CDR3 DNA reads TGTGCCAGCAGCAGGACAGCAAATACGCAGTATTTT.

The genes are TRBV6-6 and TRBJ2-7; TRBD1 aligns across 7 bases. The V gene end was trimmed by 6 bases and the J gene end by 0 bases; junction bases not matched to a gene: 2. This CDR3 is built from 13 residues. The germline V gene has CDR1 MNHNY and CDR2 SVGAGI (reference sequence). Written as DNA, the CDR3 is TGTGCCAGCAGCTGGGACAGCTCCTACGAGCAGTACTTC. Protein product: CASSWDSSYEQYF.

This chain links TRBV13 with TRBJ2-1, with 11 positions matching TRBD2. CDR3 length equals 16 residues. Germline V gives CDR1 PRHDT, CDR2 FYEKMQ (reference sequence). V trimming: 4 bases; J trimming: 4 bases; junction bases outside the gene matches: 6. CDR3 sequence: CASSYRTSGHYNEQFF. DNA of the CDR3: TGTGCCAGCAGCTACCGGACTAGCGGGCATTACAATGAGCAGTTCTTC.

The chain has TRBV28 and TRBJ2-7, with TRBD1 as a possible D gene (6 bases). Looked up from germline, CDR1 is MDHEN and CDR2 is SYDVKM. V dropped 3 bases and J dropped 4 bases, with 13 bases sitting between them. The CDR3 contains 14 residues. CDR3 sequence (DNA): TGTGCCAGCAGTTTCATGACAGGTGAATACGAGCAGTACTTC. Protein product: CASSFMTGEYEQYF.

V usage is TRBV7-8 and J usage is TRBJ1-3; possible D gene TRBD1, 6 bases. V dropped 5 bases and J dropped 5 bases, with 28 bases sitting between them. The CDR3 runs to 19 residues. From germline, CDR1 is SGHVS and CDR2 FQNEAQ. The CDR3 DNA is TGTGCCAGCAGCCCAAGGGGTGTTTGGTATGGACAGTGGAGAAACACCATATATTTT. Residues: CASSPRGVWYGQWRNTIYF. Full variable domain (outside the CDR3, taken from reference TRBV7-8 and TRBJ1-3): GAGVSQSPRYKVAKRGQDVALRCDPISGHVSLFWYQQALGQGPEFLTYFQNEAQLDKSGLPSDRFFAERPEGSVSTLKIQRTQQEDSAVYLCASSPRGVWYGQWRNTIYFGEGSWLTVV.

The chain is built from TRBV7-9 and TRBJ2-5; 11 bases fit TRBD2. This CDR3 has 16 amino acids. CDR1 is SEHNR and CDR2 is FQNEAQ in the germline V gene (reference sequence). V shed 0 bases, J shed 3 bases, and the junction held 3 bases outside the gene matches. The CDR3 bases are TGTGCCAGCAGCTTAGCGAGGGGACTAGCGGAAGAGACCCAGTACTTC. Translation: CASSLARGLAEETQYF.

The gene calls are TRBV10-3 and TRBJ1-4; no reliable D call. V shed 4 bases and J shed 4 bases, with 4 bases lying between them. The CDR3 contains 12 residues. In germline, CDR1 is ENHRY, CDR2 SYGVKD. The CDR3, as DNA: TGTGCCATCAGTGCCAATAATGAAAAACTGTTTTTT. It specifies CAISANNEKLFF.

J is TRBJ2-7 and V is TRBV21-1; TRBD2 is the table's D call, not checked against the DNA. TRBV21-1 is marked as a pseudogene. This CDR3 is built from 15 residues. CDR3 loop: CASSSYSGSAYEQYF. In nucleotides, the CDR3 is TGTGCCAGCAGCTCATATAGCGGGAGCGCCTACGAGCAGTACTTC.

This chain uses TRBV18 with TRBJ2-5, with D perhaps matching TRBD2 (5 bases). The DNA end favors TRBJ2-7, so the J call may be wrong. The CDR3 is 14 residues long. Germline V gene data show CDR1 as KGHSH and CDR2 as LQKENI. The CDR3 sequence: CASSPLSGSYEQYF. The CDR3 coding sequence is TGTGCCAGCTCACCACTCTCGGGGAGTTACGAGCAGTACTTC.

The chain recombines TRBV5-1 with TRBJ1-2; 9 bases fit TRBD1. The CDR3 is made up of 14 amino acids. With V trimmed by 7 bases and J by 8 bases, 12 bases remained unmatched. The V gene's germline CDR1 is SGHRS and CDR2 YFSETQ. As DNA, the CDR3 is TGCGCCAGCGGCACCACAGGGGGCCCTAGGGGCTACACCTTC. This gives the protein CASGTTGGPRGYTF.

The rearrangement uses TRBV6-5 and TRBJ1-2; D is possibly TRBD1 (5 bases). The CDR3 is 13 amino acids. V was clipped by 7 bases and J by 4 bases, with 13 bases between them. CDR1 and CDR2 (germline): MNHEY, SVGAGI. CDR3 sequence reads: CASTPGRGYGYTF. The CDR3 nucleotides read TGTGCCAGCACCCCTGGGAGGGGCTATGGCTACACCTTC.

V gene TRBV7-9 combines with J gene TRBJ2-1, with D possibly matching TRBD1 (6 bases). Germline V lookup: CDR1 SEHNR, CDR2 FQNEAQ (reference sequence). This CDR3 has 16 residues. The V and J ends lost 2 bases and 3 bases respectively, with 14 bases between them. The CDR3 region is CASSLKGQGVYNEQFF. The CDR3 DNA reads as TGTGCCAGCAGCTTAAAGGGACAAGGGGTCTACAATGAGCAGTTCTTC.

Regarding this clone: At one end, the junction sequence differs from germline, possibly due to a read error. The chain uses TRBV10-3 and TRBJ2-3, with 7 bases fitting TRBD1. Per germline, CDR1 ENHRY and CDR2 SYGVKD. The CDR3 is made up of 14 amino acids. The CDR3 sequence: CASSGETGPDTQYF. CDR3 nucleotide sequence: TGTGCCAGCAGTGGGGAGACAGGGCCAGATACGCAGTATTTT.

Of note for this clone: The same CDR3 is also encoded by other DNA sequences in this sample. The chain carries TRBV5-1 and TRBJ2-2, with D perhaps TRBD1 (6 bases). The CDR3 sequence is 14 residues long. CDR1 is SGHRS and CDR2 is YFSETQ in the germline V gene. With 0 bases removed from V and 4 bases from J, the gap between germline ends came to 7 bases. The CDR3 nucleotides read TGCGCCAGCAGCTTGGACAGGGTCACCGGGGAGCTGTTTTTT. It specifies CASSLDRVTGELFF.

The V gene is TRBV7-2, the J gene TRBJ2-5, with D possibly being TRBD2 (6 bases). CDR1 and CDR2 from the germline V gene are SGHTA and FQGNSA. Trimming stripped 1 base from V and 5 bases from J, with 20 bases between. This CDR3 region has 17 residues. This CDR3 is CASSLGVGGGAGETQYF. In nucleotides, the CDR3 is TGTGCCAGCAGCTTAGGTGTTGGTGGCGGGGCTGGGGAGACCCAGTACTTC.

The rearrangement links TRBV4-1 to TRBJ2-7; 10 nucleotides line up with TRBD1. The germline gives CDR1 MGHRA, CDR2 YSYEKL. With 0 bases clipped from V and 7 bases from J, the junction kept 9 bases outside the gene matches. The CDR3 loop spans 16 amino acids. Written as DNA, the CDR3 is TGCGCCAGCAGCCAAGAGGGACGACAGGGGGCGCGGGAGCAGTACTTC. Translation gives CASSQEGRQGAREQYF.